Below, 23 T cell receptor beta chains from the same sample are listed, as sequenced in a study of neurological immune-mediated disorders. TCRdb analysed the 5' RACE reads with MiXCR anew, one entry per CDR3 protein. This table holds tens of thousands of distinct CDR3 sequences, approximately 5.4% found once. The sequenced sample consisted of CD4+ T cells from blood. Every receptor here comes from a woman in her 50s in good health.

This clonotype was seen at least ten times. The chain uses TRBV28 and TRBJ2-3; D may match TRBD1 or TRBD2 (5 bases each). V was pared by 11 bases and J by 2 bases, with 14 bases between. The germline V gene has CDR1 MDHEN and CDR2 SYDVKM. The CDR3 is 13 residues long. The CDR3 region has the DNA TGTGCCGGGGGAGATATAATCACAGATACGCAGTATTTT. Amino acid sequence: CAGGDIITDTQYF.

This clonotype was observed at least ten times. The V call is TRBV20-1, the J call TRBJ2-4; tentative D call: TRBD2 (5 bases). With 8 bases removed from V and 6 bases from J, the gap between germline ends came to 17 bases. Germline values: CDR1 DFQATT, CDR2 SNEGSKA (reference sequence). The CDR3 length is 13 residues. In DNA form, the CDR3 reads TGCAGTCCCATGAGTCTAGCTAGAAACATTCAGTACTTC. Protein: CSPMSLARNIQYF.

This clonotype occurred many times. The chain employs TRBV5-1 and TRBJ2-5, with 8 positions matching TRBD1. CDR3 size: 14 residues. V lost 4 bases and J lost 4; bases outside the gene matches: 6. Germline V gene data show CDR1 as SGHRS and CDR2 as YFSETQ. The CDR3: CASSPTGQGETQYF. The CDR3 DNA sequence: TGCGCCAGCAGCCCCACCGGACAGGGAGAGACCCAGTACTTC.

This clonotype was counted at least ten times. CDR3 sequence (DNA): TGTGCCAGCAGTTTTACTAGCGGGGGGTCTGGGGCCAACGTCCTGACTTTC. This codes for CASSFTSGGSGANVLTF. The chain joins TRBV12-3 or TRBV12-4 to TRBJ2-6; TRBD2 matches at 12 bases. V shed 3 bases, J shed 1 base, and the junction held 1 base outside the gene matches. The CDR3 contains 17 residues.

This clonotype was recorded many times. The chain uses TRBV10-3 and TRBJ1-2; D is uncertain. Per germline, CDR1 ENHRY and CDR2 SYGVKD. Trimming removed 4 bases at V and 5 bases at J, with 11 bases between. This CDR3 has 13 amino acids. The CDR3: CAISGAGNYGYTF. In DNA form, the CDR3 reads TGTGCCATCAGTGGAGCTGGAAATTATGGCTACACCTTC.

This clonotype was found many times. The rearrangement uses TRBV6-1 and TRBJ2-1, with 10 bases fitting TRBD1. This CDR3 spans 15 amino acids. In germline, CDR1 is MNHNS, CDR2 SASEGT. V gave up 3 bases and J gave up 7 bases; unmatched junction bases: 6. The CDR3 is CASSDRDRGGNEQFF. As DNA, the CDR3 is TGTGCCAGCAGTGACCGGGACAGGGGTGGAAATGAGCAGTTCTTC.

This clonotype was counted many times. This sequence joins TRBV20-1 and TRBJ1-5, with 7 bases identical to TRBD1. CDR3 length: 14 amino acids. Germline trimming cut 6 bases from V and 0 bases from J; bases unmatched to any gene: 5. Looked up from germline, CDR1 is DFQATT and CDR2 is SNEGSKA (reference sequence). In DNA, the CDR3 is TGCAGTGCAGCAGGGACAGCTAGCAATCAGCCCCAGCATTTT. It translates to CSAAGTASNQPQHF.

In this sample, this clonotype turned up many times. The rearrangement joins TRBV19 to TRBJ2-1, with D tentatively TRBD1 (6 bases). The CDR3 has 16 amino acids. Per the germline V gene, CDR1 is LNHDA and CDR2 is SQIVND (reference sequence). Trimming pared 9 bases from V and 8 bases from J, leaving 26 bases between. The DNA of the CDR3 is TGTGCCAGCCGCGGGCAAAACAGGGTTTTAGGCGATGAGCAGTTCTTC. Amino acids: CASRGQNRVLGDEQFF.

This clonotype was seen many times. The V gene is TRBV3-1, the J gene TRBJ2-5, with D tentatively TRBD1 or TRBD2 (5 bases each). The CDR3 has 11 residues. The V end lost 6 bases, the J end lost 12 bases, and 14 bases lay between the germline ends. The germline gives CDR1 LGHDT, CDR2 YNNKEL (reference sequence). The CDR3 region is CASSRDVRKYF. DNA of the CDR3: TGTGCCAGCAGTCGGGACGTGAGGAAGTACTTC.

This clonotype has just a few counts. The V and J genes are TRBV29-1 and TRBJ2-3, with TRBD2 as a possible D gene (7 bases). V was shortened by 5 bases and J by 8 bases, with 26 bases between the two germline ends. Per the germline V gene, CDR1 is SQVTM and CDR2 is ANQGSEA. The CDR3 sequence is 16 residues long. The CDR3 nucleotides are TGCAGCGTTTTGTTAAGGGGGGTTCGAGTAGCGGGTACGCAGTATTTT. This encodes CSVLLRGVRVAGTQYF.

This clonotype occurred many times. The gene calls are TRBV7-9 and TRBJ2-1; 8 bases fit TRBD1. V shed 1 base, J shed 6 bases, and the junction held 14 bases outside the gene matches. The CDR3 runs to 18 residues. In germline, CDR1 is SEHNR, CDR2 FQNEAQ (reference sequence). This CDR3 is CASSLGPPRGRGSNEQFF. The CDR3 bases are TGTGCCAGCAGCTTAGGTCCCCCCAGGGGGCGCGGGTCCAATGAGCAGTTCTTC. The complete variable domain, with remaining parts taken from reference TRBV7-9 and TRBJ2-1, reads DTGVSQNPRHKITKRGQNVTFRCDPISEHNRLYWYRQTLGQGPEFLTYFQNEAQLEKSRLLSDRFSAERPKGSFSTLEIQRTEQGDSAMYLCASSLGPPRGRGSNEQFFGPGTRLTVL.

This clonotype was seen repeatedly, ten times or more. J is TRBJ2-1 and V is TRBV21-1. TRBV21-1 is listed as a pseudogene. CDR3 length: 15 residues. CDR3 amino acids: CASSTTEPSYNEQFF. The CDR3 DNA is TGTGCCAGCAGTACGACTGAGCCCTCCTACAATGAGCAGTTCTTC.

This clonotype has at least ten counts. CDR3: CAISERADGNGYTF. Written as DNA, the CDR3 is TGTGCCATCAGTGAGAGGGCGGACGGTAATGGCTACACCTTC. J is TRBJ1-2 and V is TRBV10-3; no clear D. CDR3 size: 14 residues. The germline gives CDR1 ENHRY, CDR2 SYGVKD. V was shortened by 2 bases and J by 6 bases, with 13 bases between the two germline ends.

This clonotype was picked up many times. The V call is TRBV5-4, the J call TRBJ2-7; D ambiguous. Germline CDR1 and CDR2: SGHNT and YYREEE (reference sequence). The V gene lost 1 base and the J gene lost 5 bases, with 13 bases spanning the gap. This CDR3 has 14 residues. The CDR3 DNA reads TGTGCCAGCAGCTTGTTTGGGGTATTGAACGAGCAGTACTTC. This encodes CASSLFGVLNEQYF.

The sample holds many counts of this clonotype. The chain joins TRBV18 to TRBJ2-4; D gene unclear. V was clipped by 1 base and J by 0 bases, with 10 bases between them. Germline V CDR1 and CDR2: KGHSH, LQKENI. This CDR3 has 16 amino acids. This CDR3 reads CASSPRNQLAKNIQYF. The CDR3 DNA sequence: TGTGCCAGCTCACCACGGAATCAACTAGCCAAAAACATTCAGTACTTC.

This clonotype was detected ten times or more. The CDR3 sequence is CASSTGVGMNTEAFF. The CDR3, as DNA: TGTGCCAGCAGCACGGGGGTAGGAATGAACACTGAAGCTTTCTTT. V gene TRBV7-2 combines with J gene TRBJ1-1; possible D gene TRBD1, 5 bases. This CDR3 contains 15 residues. Germline V gene sequence: CDR1 SGHTA, CDR2 FQGNSA. The germline V and J ends were trimmed by 5 bases and 0 bases, with 13 bases remaining between them.

This clonotype came up many times. The chain links TRBV27 to TRBJ2-3; D is uncertain. The germline V gene has CDR1 MNHEY and CDR2 SMNVEV (reference sequence). V lost 2 bases and J 0 bases, leaving 12 bases between the germline ends. The CDR3 is 16 residues long. CDR3 amino acids: CASSLGVAQSTDTQYF. The CDR3 DNA sequence: TGTGCCAGCAGTTTAGGGGTAGCCCAGAGCACAGATACGCAGTATTTT.

The sample holds many counts of this clonotype. The rearrangement uses TRBV5-1 and TRBJ2-3; 7 bases map to TRBD1. The germline V gene has CDR1 SGHRS and CDR2 YFSETQ. The junction had 7 bases not matched to a gene; V was cut back by 0 bases and J by 0 bases. The CDR3 is 17 residues long. CDR3 loop: CASSLVRGRASTDTQYF. The CDR3 region has the DNA TGCGCCAGCAGCTTGGTTAGGGGGCGAGCTAGCACAGATACGCAGTATTTT.

The V and J genes are TRBV7-9 and TRBJ2-7, with TRBD1 matching 9 bases. Germline V gives CDR1 SEHNR, CDR2 FQNEAQ (reference sequence). After removal of 6 bases from V and 5 bases from J, the junction contained 5 bases not matched to a gene. The length of the CDR3 is 13 residues. The CDR3 sequence is CASSRQGGNEQYF. As DNA, the CDR3 is TGTGCCAGCAGTAGACAGGGGGGAAACGAGCAGTACTTC.

The chain couples TRBV7-2 to TRBJ2-7; D remains unclear. The CDR3 contains 14 residues. From germline, CDR1 is SGHTA and CDR2 FQGNSA. Trimming cost V 2 bases and J 0 bases, with 8 bases left between them. Here the CDR3 reads CASSLNDGSYEQYF. CDR3 in DNA: TGTGCCAGCAGCTTAAACGACGGCTCCTACGAGCAGTACTTC. The full variable domain, in which reference TRBV7-2 and TRBJ2-7 provide the parts outside the CDR3, is GAGVSQSPSNKVTEKGKDVELRCDPISGHTALYWYRQSLGQGLEFLIYFQGNSAPDKSGLPSDRFSAERTGGSVSTLTIQRTQQEDSAVYLCASSLNDGSYEQYFGPGTRLTVT.

In this sample, this clonotype turned up many times. This CDR3 reads CASSVAGAGGKYNEQFF. In DNA form, the CDR3 reads TGTGCCAGCAGCGTAGCGGGCGCGGGAGGGAAATACAATGAGCAGTTCTTC. This chain connects TRBV9 to TRBJ2-1; TRBD2 matches 9 bases. This CDR3 is built from 17 residues. J gave up 4 bases and V 0 bases, and 8 bases lay outside the gene matches. The germline gives CDR1 SGDLS, CDR2 YYNGEE.

In its sample, this clonotype was seen many times. The V gene is TRBV5-1, the J gene TRBJ2-1; 12 bases are shared with TRBD1. Germline V gene data show CDR1 as SGHRS and CDR2 as YFSETQ. CDR3 size: 16 residues. The trim removed 4 bases at V and 7 bases at J, leaving 9 bases unmatched. CDR3 sequence: CASSLGGDRGQNEQFF. The CDR3 bases are TGCGCCAGCAGCCTCGGAGGGGACAGGGGGCAGAATGAGCAGTTCTTC.

This clonotype was observed at least ten times. This chain joins TRBV6-5 and TRBJ2-7; no clear D. Trimming took off 2 bases at V and 4 bases at J, with 15 bases between the two ends. Germline V lookup: CDR1 MNHEY, CDR2 SVGAGI. This CDR3 contains 15 residues. The CDR3 sequence: CASSYGSGFGYEQYF. CDR3 in DNA: TGTGCCAGCAGTTACGGGTCCGGGTTCGGGTACGAGCAGTACTTC.